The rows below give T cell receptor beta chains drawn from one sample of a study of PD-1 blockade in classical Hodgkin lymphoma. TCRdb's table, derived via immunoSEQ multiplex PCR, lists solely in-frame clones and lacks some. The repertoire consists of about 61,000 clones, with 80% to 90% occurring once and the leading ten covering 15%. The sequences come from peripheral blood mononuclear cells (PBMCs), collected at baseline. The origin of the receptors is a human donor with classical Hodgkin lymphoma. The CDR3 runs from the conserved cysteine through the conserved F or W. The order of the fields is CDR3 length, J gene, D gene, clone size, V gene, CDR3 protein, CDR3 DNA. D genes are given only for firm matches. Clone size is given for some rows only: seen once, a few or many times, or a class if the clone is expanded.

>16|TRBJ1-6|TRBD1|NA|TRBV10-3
CAISGLDRGLGSPLHF
TGTGCCATCAGTGGTCTGGACAGGGGGCTTGGTTCACCCCTCCACTTT
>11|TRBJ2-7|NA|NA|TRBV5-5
CASSPSWEQYF
TGTGCCAGCAGTCCCTCCTGGGAGCAGTACTTC
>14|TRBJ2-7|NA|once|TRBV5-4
CASSLGSSSYEQYF
TGTGCCAGCAGCTTGGGCAGTAGCTCCTACGAGCAGTACTTC
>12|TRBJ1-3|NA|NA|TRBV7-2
CASSFVPYTIYF
TGTGCCAGCAGCTTTGTGCCATACACCATATATTTT
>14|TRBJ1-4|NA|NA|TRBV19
CASSYGTTNEKLFF
TGTGCCAGTAGTTATGGGACAACTAATGAAAAACTGTTTTTT
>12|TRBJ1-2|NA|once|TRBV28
CASSFGQEGYTF
TGTGCCAGCAGTTTTGGGCAGGAGGGCTACACCTTC
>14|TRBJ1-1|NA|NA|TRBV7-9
CASSLNAENTEAFF
TGTGCCAGCAGCTTGAACGCAGAAAACACTGAAGCTTTCTTT
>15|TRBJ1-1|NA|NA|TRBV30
CAWGSQGLRLAEAFF
TGTGCCTGGGGATCACAGGGCCTGCGTCTCGCTGAAGCTTTCTTT
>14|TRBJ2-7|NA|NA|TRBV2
CASSDAGEVYEQYF
TGTGCCAGCAGTGATGCAGGGGAAGTCTACGAGCAGTACTTC
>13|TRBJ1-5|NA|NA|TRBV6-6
CASSTTSNQPQHF
TGTGCCAGCAGTACCACGAGCAATCAGCCCCAGCATTTT
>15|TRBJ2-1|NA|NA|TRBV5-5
CASSSDPRTYNEQFF
TGTGCCAGCAGCTCGGACCCGAGGACCTACAATGAGCAGTTCTTC
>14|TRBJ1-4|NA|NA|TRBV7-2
CASSLGRSNEKLFF
TGTGCCAGCAGCTTAGGACGATCCAATGAAAAACTGTTTTTT
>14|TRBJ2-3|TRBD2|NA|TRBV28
CASSSGTPTDTQYF
TGTGCCAGCAGCAGCGGGACCCCCACAGATACGCAGTATTTT
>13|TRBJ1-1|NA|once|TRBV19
CASSIGLYTEAFF
TGTGCCAGTAGTATAGGCTTGTACACTGAAGCTTTCTTT
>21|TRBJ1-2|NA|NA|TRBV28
CASLTGPAIQQQSIGTNGYTF
TGTGCCAGCCTTACAGGCCCTGCCATACAACAGCAAAGTATTGGGACCAATGGCTACACCTTC
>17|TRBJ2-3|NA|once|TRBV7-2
CASSLGAKVWVTDTQYF
TGTGCCAGCAGCTTAGGGGCTAAGGTCTGGGTCACAGATACGCAGTATTTT
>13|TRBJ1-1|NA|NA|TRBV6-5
CASSYWGNTEAFF
TGTGCCAGCAGTTACTGGGGGAACACTGAAGCTTTCTTT
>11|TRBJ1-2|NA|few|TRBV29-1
CSVGTRNGYTF
TGCAGCGTTGGGACACGGAATGGCTACACCTTC
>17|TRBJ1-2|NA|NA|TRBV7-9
CASSSWGGRSPLHGYTF
TGTGCCAGCAGCTCCTGGGGGGGCAGGTCCCCTTTGCATGGCTACACCTTC
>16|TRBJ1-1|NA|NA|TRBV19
CASSIVQQGMNTEAFF
TGTGCCAGTAGTATAGTACAACAGGGTATGAACACTGAAGCTTTCTTT
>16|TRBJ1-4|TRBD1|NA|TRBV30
CAWSGQGASRNEKLFF
TGTGCCTGGAGTGGACAGGGGGCATCCCGAAATGAAAAACTGTTTTTT
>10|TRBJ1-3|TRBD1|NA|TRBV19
CASRDGTAEF
TGTGCCAGTAGGGATGGGACAGCTGAGTTT
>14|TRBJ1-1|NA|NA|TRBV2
CASSSEHLNTEAFF
TGTGCCAGCAGTTCGGAGCACCTGAACACTGAAGCTTTCTTT
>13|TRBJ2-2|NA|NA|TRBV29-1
CSARGTNTGELFF
TGCAGTGCAAGAGGGACGAACACCGGGGAGCTGTTTTTT
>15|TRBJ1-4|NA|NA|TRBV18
CASSPRDGDNEKLFF
TGTGCCAGCTCACCCCGGGACGGGGATAATGAAAAACTGTTTTTT
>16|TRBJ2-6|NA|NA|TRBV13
CASSSFGSGGANVLTF
TGTGCCAGCAGCTCTTTTGGGTCTGGGGGGGCCAACGTCCTGACTTTC
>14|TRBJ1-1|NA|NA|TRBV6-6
CASSYFEGSTEAFF
TGTGCCAGCAGTTACTTTGAGGGAAGCACTGAAGCTTTCTTT
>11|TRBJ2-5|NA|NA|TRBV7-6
CASSAQETQYF
TGTGCCAGCAGCGCCCAAGAGACCCAGTACTTC
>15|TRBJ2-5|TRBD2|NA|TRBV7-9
CASSFDRDYGGAQYF
TGTGCCAGCAGCTTTGACCGGGACTACGGAGGGGCCCAGTACTTC
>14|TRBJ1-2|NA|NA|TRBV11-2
CASSATFKGDGYTF
TGTGCCAGCAGCGCCACGTTCAAAGGGGATGGCTACACCTTC